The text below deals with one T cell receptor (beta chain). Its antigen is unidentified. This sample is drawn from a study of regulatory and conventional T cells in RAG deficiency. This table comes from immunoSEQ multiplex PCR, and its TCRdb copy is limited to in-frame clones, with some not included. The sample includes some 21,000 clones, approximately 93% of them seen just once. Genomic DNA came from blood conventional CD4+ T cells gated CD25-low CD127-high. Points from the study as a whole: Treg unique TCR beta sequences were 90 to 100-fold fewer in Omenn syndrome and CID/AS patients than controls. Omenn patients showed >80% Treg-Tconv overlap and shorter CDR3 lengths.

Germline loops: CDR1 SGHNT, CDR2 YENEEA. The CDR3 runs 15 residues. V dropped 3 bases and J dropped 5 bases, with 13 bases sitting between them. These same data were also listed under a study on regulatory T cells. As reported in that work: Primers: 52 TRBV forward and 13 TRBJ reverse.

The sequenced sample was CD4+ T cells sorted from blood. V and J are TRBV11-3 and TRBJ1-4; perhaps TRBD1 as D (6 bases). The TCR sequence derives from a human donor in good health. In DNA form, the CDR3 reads TGTGCCAGCAGCTTCTCCGGGACATCGAATGAAAAACTGTTTTTT. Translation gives CASSFSGTSNEKLFF.